This T cell receptor beta chain was captured in a study of shared clonotypes between healthy human individuals. CDR1 and CDR2 (germline): GTSNPN, SVGIG (reference sequence). V was clipped by 1 base and J by 6 bases; unmatched bases: 5. This CDR3 is built from 14 residues. TCRdb's copy holds only in-frame clones and misses some; the assay was immunoSEQ multiplex PCR. The data show around 500,000 clones, 75% to 85% seen once. The rearrangement joins TRBV30 to TRBJ2-2; 7 bases are a match to TRBD2. The sequence derives from a woman aged 40 to 55 in good health. Some clones in this sample may be carry-over from other donors' samples. The sample taken for sequencing was PBMCs. CDR3 region: CAWSGLAASGELFF. CDR3 bases: TGTGCCTGGAGTGGTCTAGCGGCTTCCGGGGAGCTGTTTTTT. The whole variable domain, filled in from reference TRBV30 and TRBJ2-2, reads SQTIHQWPATLVQPVGSPLSLECTVEGTSNPNLYWYRQAAGRGLQLLFYSVGIGQISSEVPQNLSASRPQDRQFILSSKKLLLSDSGFYLCAWSGLAASGELFFGEGSRLTVL.